The 11 T cell receptor beta chains in this list originate from one sample, sequenced in a study of blood T cell repertoires in COVID-19. Sequenced by immunoSEQ multiplex PCR; TCRdb stores in-frame clones only, minus some. This sample has about 170,000 clones, with approximately 90% found just once. The sequenced sample was peripheral blood. The receptors were gathered from a man aged 30-40 years with COVID-19, enrolled during active disease.

The chain couples TRBV28 to TRBJ2-5, with unresolved D. CDR1 is MDHEN and CDR2 is SYDVKM in the germline V gene. Trimming shortened V by 3 bases and J by 5 bases, and 16 bases separated the two germline ends. CDR3 length: 15 amino acids. The chain's CDR3 is CASSFSGSVGETQYF. CDR3 nucleotides: TGTGCCAGCAGTTTCTCCGGGTCGGTTGGGGAGACCCAGTACTTC.

The chain uses TRBV29-1 and TRBJ1-2; 10 nucleotides line up with TRBD1. The junction had 6 bases not matched to a gene; V was cut back by 4 bases and J by 1 base. Germline V lookup: CDR1 SQVTM, CDR2 ANQGSEA. The CDR3 loop spans 15 amino acids. The CDR3 reads CSVAPGQGINYGYTF. Here the CDR3 DNA reads TGCAGCGTTGCCCCGGGACAGGGGATTAACTATGGCTACACCTTC.

This clone has just one count. The chain has TRBV7-6 and TRBJ2-7, with 8 bases identical to TRBD2. V was pared by 2 bases and J by 3 bases, with 12 bases of the junction left unmatched. This CDR3 spans 17 amino acids. Germline V CDR1 and CDR2: SGHVS, FNYEAQ. The CDR3 loop is CASSLPGGAGRLYEQYF. The CDR3 DNA reads as TGTGCCAGCAGCTTACCCGGGGGGGCAGGCAGACTCTACGAGCAGTACTTC.

There are a few counts of this clone. V gene TRBV27 combines with J gene TRBJ1-2; tentative D call: TRBD1 (5 bases). Deletions cut 3 bases from V and 8 bases from J, with 13 bases between. The CDR3 covers 13 residues. The germline V gene has CDR1 MNHEY and CDR2 SMNVEV (reference sequence). The DNA of the CDR3 is TGTGCCAGCAGTTTGGGGCTTTCTTCGGGCTACACCTTC. It yields the protein CASSLGLSSGYTF.

The chain couples TRBV4-1 to TRBJ1-4; 8 nucleotides agree with TRBD1. The CDR3 sequence is 16 residues long. Germline V gives CDR1 MGHRA, CDR2 YSYEKL. V trimming: 0 bases; J trimming: 8 bases; junction bases outside the gene matches: 8. The CDR3 protein is CASSQDPRTGYEKLFF. CDR3 in DNA: TGCGCCAGCAGCCAAGATCCCCGGACAGGGTACGAAAAACTGTTTTTT.

CDR3: CASSKGALNTGELFF. As DNA, the CDR3 is TGCGCCAGCAGCAAGGGGGCCCTGAACACCGGGGAGCTGTTTTTT. This sequence joins TRBV5-1 and TRBJ2-2; 7 nucleotides match TRBD1. CDR1 SGHRS and CDR2 YFSETQ come from the germline V gene. Trimming removed 4 bases from V and 1 base from J; junction bases left unmatched: 4. This CDR3 is built from 15 residues.

The chain employs TRBV19 and TRBJ2-1; 8 positions agree with TRBD1. The CDR3 covers 14 residues. V lost 7 bases to trimming and J lost 0 bases; unmatched junction nucleotides: 2. CDR1 LNHDA and CDR2 SQIVND come from the germline V gene (reference sequence). The CDR3 DNA reads TGTGCCAGTAAAACAGGGGGCTCCTACAATGAGCAGTTCTTC. This encodes CASKTGGSYNEQFF.

The V and J genes are TRBV11-2 and TRBJ1-2; TRBD1 might be the D (6 bases). Trimming shortened V by 3 bases and J by 5 bases, and 19 bases separated the two germline ends. Germline CDR1 reads SGHAT; CDR2 reads FQNNGV. The CDR3 extends over 16 amino acids. The DNA for the CDR3 is TGTGCCAGCAGCTTGACCCAGACAGGCGACCCGTATGGCTACACCTTC. Protein product: CASSLTQTGDPYGYTF.

The V gene is TRBV6-1, the J gene TRBJ2-3; D perhaps matches TRBD1 (6 bases). Trimming took 0 bases from V and 1 from J, leaving 14 bases between them. The CDR3 sequence is 17 residues long. Germline V lookup: CDR1 MNHNS, CDR2 SASEGT. The CDR3 DNA reads TGTGCCAGCAGTGAAGCCCCCCCTGGGGGCGGCACAGATACGCAGTATTTT. Its protein product is CASSEAPPGGGTDTQYF.

A remark on this clone: A junction end diverges from the germline sequence, so it may reflect a read error. The rearrangement links TRBV29-1 to TRBJ2-1, with D maybe TRBD1 (7 bases). The CDR3 sequence is 11 residues long. Germline V lookup: CDR1 SQVTM, CDR2 ANQGSEA. The CDR3 region is CSVEGRDSGLF. The CDR3 nucleotides read TGCAGCGTTGAGGGCCGGGACAGCGGGCTCTTC.

The rearrangement uses TRBV12-3 or TRBV12-4 and TRBJ1-1; D possibly corresponds to TRBD1 (6 bases). V was shortened by 6 bases and J by 5 bases, with 10 bases between the two germline ends. The CDR3 length is 12 residues. In nucleotides, the CDR3 is TGTGCCAGCAGCCGAGGGGGAACTGAAGCTTTCTTT. Amino acids: CASSRGGTEAFF.